This entry is about one TCR beta chain. There is no known antigen for this receptor. No quality values exist for individual bases; no much larger clone is one base distant. The source of the sample is a study of blood T cell repertoires in COVID-19 (dated by TCRdb to 2019 to 2021). In terms of the full investigation: Samples from collaborators originated in the United States, Italy and Spain and spanned both the acute and convalescent phases of COVID-19. The material from the prospective study consisted of cDNA or gDNA derived from T cells, B-cell-depleted T cells, or PBMCs. The dataset comprised deeply sampled blood TCRbeta repertoires from subjects exposed to, actively infected with, or recovered from COVID-19. The repertoires were released in a freely available public database intended as a resource for research on the immune response to SARS-CoV-2. Samples were obtained from the ongoing ImmuneRACE study (first 160 participants) and from over 1,000 subjects provided by 6 global collaborators. A de-identified subject ID, COVID-19 status, age in years and sex were almost always included in the sample metadata. Where available, HLA class I and class II types were taken from metadata supplied by the sample provider and were not determined by assay-based typing.

Overall results and qualifications from the work: Clinical and demographic metadata were provided uncurated, with the amount varying by source and participant.

CDR1 KGHSH and CDR2 LQKENI are derived from the germline V gene. The CDR3 runs 13 residues from the cysteine to the phenylalanine. CDR3 DNA is the only sequence kept; it has 39 bases, read in frame from the first base. Trimming accounts for 3 bases at V and 8 bases at J, while the number of junction bases matched to no gene is 6. TCRbeta CDR3 regions were amplified from genomic DNA by means of the immunoSEQ Assay, a bias-controlled multiplex PCR. The published analysis was carried out like this. The number of nucleated cells in each sample was estimated from the amplification of reference gene primers within the assay. To quantify the absolute abundance of each unique TCRbeta CDR3 rearrangement, sequence reads were collapsed and filtered. Productive Simpson clonality was computed per sample as the square root of Simpson's diversity index over productive rearrangements. Drawn from immuneACCESS, this table holds only the in-frame rearrangements with V and J called that TCRdb kept. Clones are partly lost; checked studies trace under half to an unresolved V gene and leave the rest unexplained. From that table come the V and J calls and clone size; the DNA was used to work out D and trimming. This sample is represented by 200,000 to 250,000 clones; almost 90% of them were singletons. About 2.5% of the sample is taken by the ten largest.

Each collaborating institution followed its own protocols to collect whole blood in K2EDTA tubes. Collaborator samples were shipped for TCRbeta analysis as frozen whole blood, isolated PBMCs, or DNA extracted from either sample type. The clonotype was recovered from a woman aged 55-69 years with acute or convalescent COVID-19. The sequence links TRBV18 to TRBJ1-2, and 7 bases in between align with TRBD1. What was sequenced was peripheral blood. The bases are TGTGCCAGCTCACCGGGACAGACAGTCGGCTACACCTTC. It translates as CASSPGQTVGYTF.